Listed below are T cell receptor beta chains from one sample, sequenced in a study of blood T cells in healthy people across ages. TCRdb called the 5' RACE reads again in MiXCR, with one record for every CDR3 protein. This sample has over 1,200,000 distinct CDR3 sequences, with 45% to 70% found just once. What was sequenced was blood. These receptors all stem from a man younger than 35 in good health. Both conserved end residues are part of each CDR3. A D gene is named only where the DNA matches it firmly. Clone size is given for some rows only: seen once, a few or many times, or a class if the clone is expanded.

d_call j_call v_call clone_size cdr3_length cdr3_aa cdr3_nt
. TRBJ2-1 TRBV29-1 few 15 CSAIPRRSSYNEQFF TGCAGCGCCATACCCAGACGGAGCTCCTACAATGAGCAGTTCTTC
. TRBJ1-6 TRBV7-2 . 14 CASSLEPYNSPLHF TGTGCCAGCAGCTTAGAGCCATATAATTCACCCCTCCACTTT
TRBD1 TRBJ2-1 TRBV25-1 . 17 CASSEWGWDRGLGEQFF TGTGCCAGCAGTGAATGGGGGTGGGACAGGGGGCTAGGTGAGCAGTTCTTC
TRBD1 TRBJ1-6 TRBV10-3 few 13 CASRGDSNSPLHF TGTGCCAGCCGGGGGGACAGTAATTCACCCCTCCACTTT
TRBD2 TRBJ2-3 TRBV3-1 once 19 CASSQDPTRPAGFIDTQYF TGTGCCAGCAGCCAAGATCCGACCCGACCAGCGGGATTTATTGATACGCAGTATTTT
. TRBJ2-7 TRBV5-6 . 15 CASSVIGGATYEQYF TGTGCCAGCAGCGTGATTGGGGGAGCTACCTACGAGCAGTACTTC
TRBD1 TRBJ1-4 TRBV10-3 . 13 CAINSGQGEKLFF TGTGCCATCAATTCGGGACAGGGTGAAAAACTGTTTTTT
. TRBJ2-2 TRBV29-1 . 13 CSVVQGIPGELFF TGCAGCGTTGTACAAGGGATCCCCGGGGAGCTGTTTTTT
. TRBJ2-7 TRBV6-5 . 13 CATSSSSYNEQYF TGTGCCACCTCAAGCAGCTCCTACAATGAGCAGTACTTC
. TRBJ2-3 TRBV6-6 . 15 CASSPGAVFTETQYF TGTGCCAGCAGCCCCGGGGCGGTCTTCACAGAGACGCAGTATTTT
. TRBJ2-5 TRBV7-9 few 15 CASSGPLDSQETQYF TGTGCCAGCAGCGGACCTTTGGACAGCCAAGAGACCCAGTACTTC
. TRBJ1-1 TRBV11-2 . 12 CASSLAEYEAFF TGTGCCAGCAGCTTAGCGGAATATGAAGCTTTCTTT
. TRBJ2-7 TRBV20-1 . 15 CSAVVGGARDYEQYF TGCAGTGCTGTGGTTGGGGGGGCGCGTGACTACGAGCAGTACTTC
TRBD2 TRBJ2-3 TRBV20-1 . 15 CSARVLAGGEDTQYF TGCAGTGCTAGAGTACTAGCGGGGGGGGAAGATACGCAGTATTTT
TRBD2 TRBJ2-4 TRBV7-6 . 16 CASSGSAGVAKNIQYF TGTGCCAGCAGCGGTTCGGCGGGAGTGGCCAAAAACATTCAGTACTTC
TRBD1 TRBJ2-7 TRBV28 . 12 CASRRDRGEQYF TGTGCCAGCAGAAGGGACAGAGGCGAGCAGTACTTC
. TRBJ1-2 TRBV4-1 . 14 CASSQMPGPYGYTF TGCGCCAGCAGCCAAATGCCAGGTCCCTATGGCTACACCTTC
TRBD2 TRBJ2-6 TRBV2 few 15 CAGLAGYSGANVLTF TGTGCCGGACTAGCGGGATACTCTGGGGCCAACGTCCTGACTTTC
TRBD2 TRBJ2-3 TRBV9 . 16 CASSVVGGLAADTQYF TGTGCCAGCAGCGTAGTGGGTGGACTAGCGGCAGATACGCAGTATTTT
TRBD2 TRBJ2-5 TRBV29-1 . 13 CSVVEPGTRTQYF TGCAGCGTTGTGGAACCGGGGACTAGGACCCAGTACTTC
. TRBJ1-2 TRBV27 . 10 CARGDYGYTF TGTGCCCGGGGCGACTATGGCTACACCTTC
. TRBJ1-2 TRBV4-1 . 18 CASSQDLEVFGIRYGYTF TGCGCCAGCAGCCAAGATCTGGAGGTGTTCGGGATTCGCTATGGCTACACCTTC
. TRBJ1-6 TRBV7-9 few 12 CASSWLGSPLHF TGTGCCAGCAGCTGGCTAGGTTCACCCCTCCACTTT
TRBD1 TRBJ2-7 TRBV12-3/TRBV12-4 . 17 CASSSDRGYILEGEQYF TGTGCCAGCAGTTCCGACAGGGGATATATCCTAGAAGGCGAGCAGTACTTC
. TRBJ2-5 TRBV29-1 few 15 CSVAGTRSSQETQYF TGCAGCGTTGCCGGAACTAGGTCGTCCCAAGAGACCCAGTACTTC
. TRBJ2-3 TRBV28 . 14 CASDSRGRGDTQYF TGTGCCAGCGACTCTCGGGGGCGTGGAGATACGCAGTATTTT
TRBD1 TRBJ1-1 TRBV3-1 . 17 CASSQTTGGVMHTEAFF TGTGCCAGCAGCCAAACCACAGGGGGAGTAATGCACACTGAAGCTTTCTTT
. TRBJ2-7 TRBV7-2 few 16 CASSFRGRTSPYEQYF TGTGCCAGCAGCTTCCGAGGACGAACATCCCCCTACGAGCAGTACTTC
. TRBJ2-7 TRBV27 . 14 CASSLSSAAYEQYF TGTGCCAGCAGTTTATCGTCGGCGGCCTACGAGCAGTACTTC
TRBD2 TRBJ2-1 TRBV4-1 few 15 CASSHASGRYNEQFF TGCGCCAGCAGCCATGCTAGCGGGAGATACAATGAGCAGTTCTTC
. TRBJ2-1 TRBV11-2 . 11 CASSELMEQFF TGTGCCAGCAGCGAGTTAATGGAGCAGTTCTTC
. TRBJ1-1 TRBV6-6 . 14 CASSYVRGNTEAFF TGTGCCAGCAGTTACGTCCGAGGGAACACTGAAGCTTTCTTT
. TRBJ2-7 TRBV7-9 few 15 CASSPQVGTFYEQYF TGTGCCAGCAGCCCCCAAGTGGGGACTTTTTACGAGCAGTACTTC
. TRBJ2-3 TRBV30 . 11 CASETTDTQYF TGTGCCTCCGAGACCACAGATACGCAGTATTTT
. TRBJ2-5 TRBV20-1 . 11 CSAPEGETQYF TGCAGTGCTCCAGAGGGGGAGACCCAGTACTTC
TRBD1 TRBJ2-7 TRBV10-3 . 12 CATGQEAYEQYF TGTGCCACCGGACAGGAGGCCTACGAGCAGTACTTC
TRBD2 TRBJ2-1 TRBV20-1 few 21 CSARDLGIGGASRSSYNEQFF TGCAGTGCTAGGGACCTAGGGATCGGGGGGGCTAGCAGAAGCTCCTACAATGAGCAGTTCTTC
TRBD2 TRBJ2-3 TRBV4-2 . 15 CASSQQAGSTDTQYF TGTGCCAGCAGCCAGCAAGCGGGATCGACAGATACGCAGTATTTT
TRBD2 TRBJ2-3 TRBV7-9 few 15 CASIQTSGSTDTQYF TGTGCCAGCATCCAGACTAGCGGAAGCACAGATACGCAGTATTTT
. TRBJ1-2 TRBV7-9 . 13 CASSSRYPEGYTF TGTGCCAGCAGCTCACGGTACCCAGAGGGCTACACCTTC
TRBD2 TRBJ2-7 TRBV2 few 13 CASSVSGGNEQYF TGTGCCAGCAGCGTTAGCGGGGGGAATGAGCAGTACTTC
. TRBJ2-3 TRBV6-1 few 13 CASILGNTDTQYF TGTGCCAGCATTCTAGGAAACACAGATACGCAGTATTTT
. TRBJ2-1 TRBV20-1 . 15 CSAIDVGRSYNEQFF TGCAGTGCTATCGACGTGGGGCGCTCCTACAATGAGCAGTTCTTC
. TRBJ2-7 TRBV20-1 . 13 CSATGHKPYEQYF TGCAGTGCCACGGGACATAAGCCCTACGAGCAGTACTTC
TRBD2 TRBJ2-7 TRBV4-1 . 14 CASSVRLASDEQYF TGCGCCAGCAGCGTCCGACTAGCGTCAGACGAGCAGTACTTC
. TRBJ2-1 TRBV4-1 few 13 CATLGNSYNEQFF TGCGCCACTCTGGGCAACTCCTACAATGAGCAGTTCTTC
TRBD2 TRBJ2-1 TRBV15 . 17 CATSRAGLADFYNEQFF TGTGCCACCAGCAGAGCGGGACTAGCGGACTTCTACAATGAGCAGTTCTTC
. TRBJ2-1 TRBV7-9 . 11 CATADTNEQFF TGTGCCACCGCCGACACCAATGAGCAGTTCTTC
. TRBJ2-3 TRBV6-5 many 12 CASRTSTDTQYF TGTGCCAGCAGAACCAGCACAGATACGCAGTATTTT
TRBD1 TRBJ2-6 TRBV12-3/TRBV12-4 once 16 CASSQGTASGANVLTF TGTGCCAGCAGTCAAGGGACAGCCTCTGGGGCCAACGTCCTGACTTTC